The rows below give T cell receptor beta chains drawn from one sample of a study of metastatic and nonmetastatic thyroid tumors. TCRdb called clones again from the PCR reads with MiXCR. This table holds 20,000 to 25,000 clones, about a sixth found once. The sample taken for sequencing was tumor tissue. These receptor sequences come from a female donor with papillary thyroid cancer or a benign thyroid nodule (not recorded which). Some clones in this sample may be carry-over from other donors' samples. Both conserved end residues are part of each CDR3. A D gene is named only where the DNA matches it firmly. Not every row has a clone size; where given, it reads once, few, many or a size class.

size	V	D	J	CDR3	DNA
many	TRBV14	NA	TRBJ2-7	CASSQRVGGRVAIEQYF	TGTGCCAGCAGCCAACGCGTTGGGGGCAGGGTGGCCATCGAGCAGTACTTC
many	TRBV25-1	NA	TRBJ2-3	CASTDGGRGTDTQYF	TGTGCCAGCACTGACGGGGGTAGAGGCACAGATACGCAGTATTTT
many	TRBV5-6	NA	TRBJ1-5	CASSLTNQPQHF	TGTGCCAGCAGCTTGACCAATCAGCCCCAGCATTTT
NA	TRBV12-3/TRBV12-4	NA	TRBJ2-2	CASSFRPGRLNTGELFF	TGTGCCAGCAGTTTCAGGCCGGGACGGCTGAACACCGGGGAGCTGTTTTTT
many	TRBV20-1	TRBD1	TRBJ2-1	CSARARRTGYYEQFF	TGCAGTGCTAGAGCCCGACGGACAGGGTATTATGAGCAGTTCTTC
NA	TRBV9	NA	TRBJ2-1	CASSAQGTYNEQFF	TGTGCCAGCAGCGCACAGGGGACTTACAATGAGCAGTTCTTC
few	TRBV6-1	TRBD1	TRBJ1-2	CASSAPGQVSSGYTF	TGTGCCAGCAGTGCACCGGGACAGGTAAGCAGTGGCTACACCTTC
few	TRBV10-2	NA	TRBJ2-5	CASSQGYQETQYF	TGCGCCAGCAGCCAAGGGTACCAAGAGACCCAGTACTTC
NA	TRBV5-6	NA	TRBJ1-5	CASSTRGGNQPQHF	TGTGCCAGCAGCACGCGGGGGGGCAATCAGCCCCAGCATTTT
many	TRBV5-4	TRBD1	TRBJ2-1	CASSFDRGNEQFF	TGTGCCAGCAGCTTTGACAGGGGGAATGAGCAGTTCTTC
many	TRBV20-1	NA	TRBJ2-5	CSAAGAQETQYF	TGCAGTGCTGCCGGGGCCCAAGAGACCCAGTACTTC
many	TRBV5-1	NA	TRBJ2-7	CASSFTGEGEQYF	TGCGCCAGCAGCTTTACAGGGGAGGGCGAGCAGTACTTC
many	TRBV28	NA	TRBJ2-3	CASSITDTQYF	TGTGCCAGCAGCATTACAGATACGCAGTATTTT
many	TRBV11-3	NA	TRBJ1-1	CASSLAGQQAFF	TGTGCCAGCAGCTTAGCAGGACAGCAGGCTTTCTTT
many	TRBV5-1	NA	TRBJ2-7	CASSLDTRGFKGQYF	TGCGCCAGCAGCTTGGACACCAGGGGTTTTAAGGGGCAGTACTTC
many	TRBV6-1	NA	TRBJ1-2	CASRHRDSTYGGYGYTF	TGTGCCAGCAGACACCGGGACTCAACGTACGGTGGCTATGGCTACACCTTC
many	TRBV20-1	NA	TRBJ2-7	CSASPQVLGEQYF	TGCAGTGCTAGTCCTCAGGTCCTAGGCGAGCAGTACTTC
many	TRBV20-1	TRBD1	TRBJ1-2	CSAQGGRDYGYTF	TGCAGTGCCCAGGGGGGGAGGGACTATGGCTACACCTTC
medium-sized	TRBV18	TRBD1	TRBJ1-2	CASSPSYRGDYGYTF	TGTGCCAGCTCACCATCTTACAGGGGCGACTATGGCTACACCTTC
many	TRBV28	NA	TRBJ2-4	CASSLMGYSKNIQYF	TGTGCCAGCAGTTTAATGGGGTATTCCAAAAACATTCAGTACTTC
many	TRBV20-1	TRBD1	TRBJ1-3	CSAPELSGQGRNTIYF	TGCAGTGCTCCCGAATTAAGTGGACAGGGGAGAAACACCATATATTTT
NA	TRBV9	TRBD2	TRBJ2-2	CASSVGLAGGTGELFF	TGTGCCAGCAGCGTAGGACTAGCGGGGGGCACCGGGGAGCTGTTTTTT
many	TRBV7-8	NA	TRBJ1-1	CASSLQLGNTEAFF	TGTGCCAGCAGCTTACAGTTGGGAAACACTGAAGCTTTCTTT
NA	TRBV5-1	NA	TRBJ1-2	CASSFGGTQGFIYGYTF	TGCGCCAGCAGCTTTGGTGGTACCCAGGGTTTCATCTATGGCTACACCTTC
many	TRBV20-1	TRBD2	TRBJ2-5	CSARQASGGALQETQYF	TGCAGTGCTAGACAGGCTAGCGGGGGGGCACTGCAAGAGACCCAGTACTTC
many	TRBV5-1	NA	TRBJ2-6	CASSLAGGAGANVLTF	TGCGCCAGCAGCTTGGCGGGGGGCGCCGGGGCCAACGTCCTGACTTTC
many	TRBV5-1	NA	TRBJ2-5	CASSLSWRGPEAQYF	TGCGCCAGCAGCTTGTCATGGAGGGGTCCAGAGGCCCAGTACTTC
NA	TRBV15	NA	TRBJ2-1	CATSRVVDLKGGLDNEQFF	TGTGCCACCAGCAGAGTAGTCGATCTAAAGGGGGGGCTGGACAATGAGCAGTTCTTC
few	TRBV6-2/TRBV6-3	NA	TRBJ1-2	CVSSPPVQGYGYTF	TGTGTCAGCAGTCCCCCGGTACAGGGCTATGGCTACACCTTC
many	TRBV28	TRBD1	TRBJ1-6	CASSLQGAQGSPLHF	TGTGCCAGCAGCCTGCAGGGGGCGCAGGGATCACCCCTCCACTTT
many	TRBV20-1	NA	TRBJ1-1	CSARGGQQKAFF	TGCAGTGCTAGAGGAGGGCAGCAGAAAGCTTTCTTT
NA	TRBV9	NA	TRBJ1-2	CASSTVTDYGYTF	TGTGCCAGCAGCACCGTTACAGACTATGGCTACACCTTC
many	TRBV19	NA	TRBJ1-5	CTSSIPISNQPQHF	TGTACCAGTAGTATACCGATTAGCAATCAGCCCCAGCATTTT
NA	TRBV5-4	NA	TRBJ2-7	CASSLQGSDYEQYF	TGTGCCAGCAGCTTGCAGGGGTCCGACTACGAGCAGTACTTC
NA	TRBV5-4	NA	TRBJ2-7	CASSSWARVYEQYF	TGTGCCAGCAGCTCCTGGGCGCGCGTCTACGAGCAGTACTTC
few	TRBV12-5	NA	TRBJ1-1	CASGLGQMDSEAFF	TGTGCTAGTGGTTTGGGACAGATGGACTCTGAAGCTTTCTTT
many	TRBV5-6	NA	TRBJ1-5	CASSFYNSNQPQHF	TGTGCCAGCAGCTTCTATAATAGCAATCAGCCCCAGCATTTT
few	TRBV12-3/TRBV12-4	NA	TRBJ1-3	CASSLRGIGNTIYF	TGTGCCAGCAGTTTGCGTGGGATTGGAAACACCATATATTTT
many	TRBV19	NA	TRBJ2-1	CASTPLDHNEQFF	TGTGCCAGTACCCCCCTGGACCACAATGAGCAGTTCTTC
many	TRBV20-1	TRBD1	TRBJ2-1	CSADNSPDRGTNEQFF	TGCAGTGCGGACAACTCTCCGGACAGGGGGACGAATGAGCAGTTCTTC
NA	TRBV3-1	TRBD1	TRBJ2-2	CASSLGQVLATGELFF	TGTGCCAGCAGCTTAGGACAGGTGTTGGCCACCGGGGAGCTGTTTTTT
many	TRBV20-1	NA	TRBJ2-5	CSAERPPPGETQYF	TGCAGTGCTGAACGACCCCCGCCAGGAGAGACCCAGTACTTC
NA	TRBV6-1	NA	TRBJ2-7	CASSTRTISYEQYF	TGTGCCAGCAGTACCCGGACTATTTCCTACGAGCAGTACTTC
many	TRBV6-6	NA	TRBJ2-1	CASSYDYRLAVHNEQFF	TGTGCCAGCAGTTACGACTACCGGCTAGCAGTCCACAATGAGCAGTTCTTC
many	TRBV3-1	NA	TRBJ1-4	CASSQPRQRNEKLFF	TGTGCCAGCAGCCAACCCCGACAGCGTAATGAAAAACTGTTTTTT
medium-sized	TRBV12-3/TRBV12-4	NA	TRBJ1-2	CASSFVAGVNYGYTF	TGTGCCAGCAGTTTTGTCGCAGGGGTCAACTATGGCTACACCTTC
few	TRBV28	NA	TRBJ1-1	CASMTGGSMNTEAFF	TGTGCCAGCATGACGGGGGGTTCCATGAACACTGAAGCTTTCTTT
few	TRBV28	TRBD2	TRBJ2-7	CASSSTRTRASWQYF	TGTGCCAGCAGTTCCACCAGGACTAGGGCCTCATGGCAGTACTTC
NA	TRBV6-1	NA	TRBJ1-5	CASRRGSGGLGNQPQHF	TGTGCCAGCAGACGCGGGTCGGGGGGGCTGGGCAATCAGCCCCAGCATTTT
NA	TRBV4-3	NA	TRBJ2-7	CASSQVAGPYEQYF	TGCGCCAGCAGCCAAGTTGCCGGACCCTACGAGCAGTACTTC